Listed below are T cell receptor beta chains from one sample, sequenced in a study of T cells after yellow fever vaccination. TCRdb itself ran the 5' RACE reads through MiXCR, one entry per CDR3 protein. The data hold about 580,000 distinct CDR3 sequences, with around a sixth observed a single time. The source was PBMCs, collected roughly 5 days after the first yellow fever vaccination. Receptors were obtained from a man aged 18-30 years who received the YFV17D yellow fever vaccine. CDR3s include the opening cysteine and the closing phenylalanine or tryptophan. Each record gives: D gene, CDR3 length, J gene, clone size, V gene, CDR3 protein, CDR3 DNA. The D gene is left open where the match is weak. Where a row states a size, it is once, few, many or the class of an expanded clone; other rows omit it.

>.|14|TRBJ1-5|few|TRBV7-9
CASSFPGSHQPQHF
TGTGCCAGCAGCTTTCCGGGGTCTCATCAGCCCCAGCATTTT
>.|13|TRBJ1-1|few|TRBV12-3/TRBV12-4
CASGSRPNTEAFF
TGTGCCAGCGGATCAAGACCGAACACTGAAGCTTTCTTT
>.|14|TRBJ1-5|.|TRBV20-1
CSASNQWGNQPQHF
TGCAGTGCTAGTAACCAGTGGGGCAATCAGCCCCAGCATTTT
>TRBD1|16|TRBJ1-4|.|TRBV5-1
CASSLRTGPGNEKLFF
TGCGCCAGCAGCTTAAGGACAGGCCCTGGTAATGAAAAACTGTTTTTT
>.|15|TRBJ2-3|few|TRBV5-1
CASSLPRGLPDTQYF
TGCGCCAGCAGCTTGCCTCGAGGGTTACCAGATACGCAGTATTTT
>.|15|TRBJ2-7|.|TRBV7-9
CASSPPAGSSYEQYF
TGTGCCAGCAGCCCCCCCGCGGGGAGCTCCTACGAGCAGTACTTC
>.|15|TRBJ1-5|.|TRBV6-1
CASSTDGYSNQPQHF
TGTGCCAGCAGTACGGACGGTTATAGCAATCAGCCCCAGCATTTT
>.|12|TRBJ2-7|.|TRBV6-1
CASSPDKYEQYF
TGTGCCAGCAGCCCGGACAAGTACGAGCAGTACTTC
>.|13|TRBJ1-2|few|TRBV6-5
CASSYSQGYGYTF
TGTGCCAGCAGTTACTCCCAGGGTTATGGCTACACCTTC
>TRBD2|18|TRBJ2-3|few|TRBV6-1
CASRERTSSLRLTDTQYF
TGTGCCAGCAGGGAGAGGACTAGCTCCCTACGCCTCACAGATACGCAGTATTTT
>.|15|TRBJ2-1|few|TRBV6-5
CASSYGWGVDNEQFF
TGTGCCAGCAGTTACGGGTGGGGGGTGGACAATGAGCAGTTCTTC
>.|17|TRBJ1-4|few|TRBV29-1
CSVDPRRTFTTNEKLFF
TGCAGCGTTGATCCCCGGAGGACGTTCACAACTAATGAAAAACTGTTTTTT
>.|14|TRBJ2-3|few|TRBV12-5
CASGLGVAADTQYF
TGTGCTAGTGGTTTGGGGGTAGCAGCAGATACGCAGTATTTT
>.|15|TRBJ2-5|.|TRBV7-3
CASSSRDSYQETQYF
TGTGCCAGCAGCTCCCGGGACTCGTACCAAGAGACCCAGTACTTC
>.|17|TRBJ1-2|.|TRBV12-3/TRBV12-4
CASSSKRTAPHNYGYTF
TGTGCCAGCAGCAGTAAGAGAACAGCACCCCACAACTATGGCTACACCTTC
>TRBD2|14|TRBJ2-4|few|TRBV29-1
CSVAILAGKNIQYF
TGCAGCGTTGCCATTCTAGCGGGGAAAAACATTCAGTACTTC
>.|14|TRBJ2-3|.|TRBV24-1
CATSGAPSTDTQYF
TGTGCCACCAGTGGGGCCCCTAGCACAGATACGCAGTATTTT
>.|14|TRBJ1-3|.|TRBV20-1
CSAVDAKSGNTIYF
TGCAGTGCTGTGGACGCTAAGTCTGGAAACACCATATATTTT
>.|14|TRBJ2-2|.|TRBV4-3
CASSHARNTGELFF
TGCGCCAGCAGCCACGCCAGGAACACCGGGGAGCTGTTTTTT
>TRBD2|15|TRBJ2-3|.|TRBV7-3
CASSSSGGASDTQYF
TGTGCCAGCAGCTCCTCCGGGGGGGCCTCAGATACGCAGTATTTT
>.|15|TRBJ2-7|few|TRBV7-2
CASSLWGGANYEQYF
TGTGCCAGCAGCTTATGGGGGGGGGCTAACTACGAGCAGTACTTC
>TRBD1|15|TRBJ2-4|.|TRBV29-1
CSAKKQGGIFNIQYF
TGCAGCGCCAAAAAACAGGGGGGAATTTTTAACATTCAGTACTTC
>TRBD2|13|TRBJ2-1|.|TRBV12-3/TRBV12-4
CASLPSGGRGAFF
TGTGCCAGCCTACCTAGCGGGGGCCGGGGGGCGTTCTTC
>.|11|TRBJ2-5|.|TRBV5-5
CASSLLGGQYF
TGTGCCAGCAGCTTGCTAGGAGGCCAGTACTTC